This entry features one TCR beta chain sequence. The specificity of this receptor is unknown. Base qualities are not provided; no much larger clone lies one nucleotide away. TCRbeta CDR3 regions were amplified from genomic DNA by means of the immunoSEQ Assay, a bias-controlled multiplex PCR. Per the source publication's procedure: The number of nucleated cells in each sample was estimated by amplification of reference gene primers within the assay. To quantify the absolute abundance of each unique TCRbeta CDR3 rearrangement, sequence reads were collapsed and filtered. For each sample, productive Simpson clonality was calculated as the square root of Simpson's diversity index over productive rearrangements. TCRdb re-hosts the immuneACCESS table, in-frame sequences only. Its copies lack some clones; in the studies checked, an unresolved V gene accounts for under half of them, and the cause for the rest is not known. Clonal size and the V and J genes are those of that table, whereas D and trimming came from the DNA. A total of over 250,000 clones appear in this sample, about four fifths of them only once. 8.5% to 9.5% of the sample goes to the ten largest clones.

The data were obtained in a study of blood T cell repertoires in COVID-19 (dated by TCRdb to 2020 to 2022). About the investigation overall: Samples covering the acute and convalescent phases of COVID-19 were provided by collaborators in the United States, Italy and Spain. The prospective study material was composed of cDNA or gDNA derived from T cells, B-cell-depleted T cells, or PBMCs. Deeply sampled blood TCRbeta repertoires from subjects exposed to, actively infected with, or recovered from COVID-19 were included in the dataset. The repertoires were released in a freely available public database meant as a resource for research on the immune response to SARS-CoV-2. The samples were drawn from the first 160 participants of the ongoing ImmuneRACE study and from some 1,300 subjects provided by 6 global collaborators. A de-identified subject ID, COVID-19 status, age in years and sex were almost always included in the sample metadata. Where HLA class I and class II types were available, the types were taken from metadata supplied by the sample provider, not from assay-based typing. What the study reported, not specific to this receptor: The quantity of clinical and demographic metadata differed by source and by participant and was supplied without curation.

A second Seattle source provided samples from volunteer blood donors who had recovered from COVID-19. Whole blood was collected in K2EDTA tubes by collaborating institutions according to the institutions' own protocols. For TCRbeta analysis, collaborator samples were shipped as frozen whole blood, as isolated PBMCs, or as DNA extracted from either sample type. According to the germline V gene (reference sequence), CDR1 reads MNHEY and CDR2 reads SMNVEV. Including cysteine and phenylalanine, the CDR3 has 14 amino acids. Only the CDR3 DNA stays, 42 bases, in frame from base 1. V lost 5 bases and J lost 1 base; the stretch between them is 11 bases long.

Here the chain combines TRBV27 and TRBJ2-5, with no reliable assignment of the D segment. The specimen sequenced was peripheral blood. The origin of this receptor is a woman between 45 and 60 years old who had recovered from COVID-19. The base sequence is TGTGCCAGCAGTCCTACCGTGGTCCAAGAGACCCAGTACTTC. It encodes CASSPTVVQETQYF.